A selection of T cell receptor beta chains follows, all from one sample in a study of T cell therapy after organ transplantation. The repertoire was sequenced with immunoSEQ multiplex PCR; TCRdb's copy has only in-frame clones and lacks some. The sample shows over 20,000 clones, roughly 84% of them seen only once. Their recognized antigens are unknown. The specimen comprised CD8+ T cells from blood, sampled after autologous CMV-specific T cell therapy. Source of these receptors: a human patient who had received a solid organ transplant and had CMV disease. Some T cells may possibly be graft donor cells. The CDR3 runs from the conserved cysteine through the conserved F or W. A D gene is named only where the DNA matches it firmly. Clone size is given for some rows only: seen once, a few or many times, or a class if the clone is expanded.

j_gene	v_gene	d_gene	abundance	CDR3aa	CDR3nt
TRBJ2-1	TRBV6-5	TRBD1	few	CASVGTGGGYEQFF	TGTGCCAGCGTCGGGACAGGGGGCGGGTATGAGCAGTTCTTC
TRBJ1-1	TRBV7-6	TRBD1	-	CASSSGQGLNTEAFF	TGTGCCAGCAGCTCAGGACAGGGCTTGAACACTGAAGCTTTCTTT
TRBJ2-1	TRBV6-5	TRBD2	-	CASIHGRGAYEQFF	TGTGCCAGCATTCACGGGCGGGGGGCGTATGAGCAGTTCTTC
TRBJ1-2	TRBV10-2	TRBD1	once	CASAVGRQGAGYGYTF	TGCGCCAGCGCGGTGGGACGACAGGGGGCGGGCTATGGCTACACCTTC
TRBJ1-2	TRBV4-3	-	-	CASSQGRSNYGYTF	TGCGCCAGCAGCCAAGGCAGGTCTAACTATGGCTACACCTTC
TRBJ1-1	TRBV7-9	-	-	CASSLGAVEAFF	TGTGCCAGCAGCTTGGGTGCAGTTGAAGCTTTCTTT
TRBJ2-7	TRBV15	-	-	CATSSGTLGWGQYF	TGTGCCACCAGCAGCGGGACTCTCGGCTGGGGGCAGTACTTC
TRBJ2-7	TRBV18	-	few	CASSPSDYEQYF	TGTGCCAGCTCACCTTCCGACTACGAGCAGTACTTC
TRBJ2-7	TRBV28	TRBD1	-	CASGPRRWDRPYEQYF	TGTGCCAGCGGACCAAGGAGGTGGGACAGGCCCTACGAGCAGTACTTC
TRBJ1-1	TRBV2	-	-	CASRGSPEAFF	TGTGCCAGCAGGGGGAGCCCTGAAGCTTTCTTT
TRBJ1-2	TRBV6-6	-	-	CASSQTVTRGYGYTF	TGTGCCAGCAGTCAAACAGTTACTCGAGGCTATGGCTACACCTTC
TRBJ2-1	TRBV5-6	-	-	CASSPTWVHFF	TGTGCCAGCAGCCCCACCTGGGTTCACTTCTTC
TRBJ1-1	TRBV4-1	-	-	CASSQVPGAGTEAFF	TGCGCCAGCAGCCAAGTACCGGGGGCTGGCACTGAAGCTTTCTTT
TRBJ2-7	TRBV6-1	-	few	CASSELPTLGGPYEQYF	TGTGCCAGCAGTGAATTGCCAACTCTCGGGGGCCCCTACGAGCAGTACTTC
TRBJ2-3	TRBV2	-	-	CASSFRSTDTQYF	TGTGCCAGCAGTTTCCGATCCACAGATACGCAGTATTTT
TRBJ2-2	TRBV4-3	-	-	CASSQADVGGELFF	TGCGCCAGCAGCCAAGCCGACGTGGGAGGGGAGCTGTTTTTT
TRBJ2-7	TRBV28	TRBD1	-	CASSLFVQGAYEQYF	TGTGCCAGCAGTTTATTTGTACAGGGGGCCTACGAGCAGTACTTC
TRBJ2-5	TRBV5-1	-	-	CAIRGRQETQYF	TGCGCCATTCGGGGGAGACAAGAGACCCAGTACTTC
TRBJ1-5	TRBV9	-	-	CASSASSGNQPQHF	TGTGCCAGCAGCGCGTCCTCGGGCAATCAGCCCCAGCATTTT
TRBJ1-1	TRBV27	-	-	CASSSTWAEAFF	TGTGCCAGCAGTTCGACATGGGCCGAAGCTTTCTTT
TRBJ2-3	TRBV7-6	TRBD2	-	CASSRGLAGGPGPDTQYF	TGTGCCAGCAGCAGAGGACTAGCGGGAGGGCCGGGTCCAGATACGCAGTATTTT
TRBJ2-7	TRBV4-3	-	-	CASSQGLDALHEQYF	TGCGCCAGCAGCCAAGGGCTAGACGCCCTCCACGAGCAGTACTTC
TRBJ1-1	TRBV7-9	-	-	CASSLWALANTEAFF	TGTGCCAGCAGCTTATGGGCCCTGGCGAACACTGAAGCTTTCTTT
TRBJ1-5	TRBV13	TRBD1	few	CASSLGAGGNDQPQHF	TGTGCCAGCAGCTTAGGGGCAGGGGGAAATGATCAGCCCCAGCATTTT
TRBJ2-1	TRBV7-2	-	-	CASSLGTSSYNEQFF	TGTGCCAGCAGCTTAGGGACCAGCTCCTACAATGAGCAGTTCTTC
TRBJ2-2	TRBV28	-	-	CASSLSPGEVTGELFF	TGTGCCAGCAGTTTATCCCCCGGGGAGGTCACCGGGGAGCTGTTTTTT
TRBJ1-5	TRBV30	-	-	CAWSAGGPQHF	TGTGCCTGGAGTGCCGGGGGGCCCCAGCATTTT
TRBJ2-3	TRBV10-3	-	-	CAISDWGTSTDTQYF	TGTGCCATCAGTGACTGGGGGACTAGCACAGATACGCAGTATTTT
TRBJ2-2	TRBV9	-	-	CASSVGGGRIGELFF	TGTGCCAGCAGCGTTGGAGGAGGTCGGATCGGGGAGCTGTTTTTT
TRBJ2-5	TRBV4-2	TRBD2	-	CASSQEASGGFQEAQYF	TGTGCCAGCAGCCAAGAGGCTAGCGGGGGTTTTCAAGAGGCCCAGTACTTC
TRBJ2-4	TRBV4-3	-	-	CASSQDWGSGAVIQYF	TGCGCCAGCAGCCAAGATTGGGGGTCAGGGGCGGTCATTCAGTACTTC
TRBJ2-7	TRBV7-2	-	-	CASSRDAVSYEQYF	TGTGCCAGCAGCAGAGACGCCGTCTCCTACGAGCAGTACTTC
TRBJ2-3	TRBV6-5	-	-	CASAGWDGTQYF	TGTGCCAGCGCGGGGTGGGACGGTACGCAGTATTTT
TRBJ1-3	TRBV7-3	-	-	CASSSDGTTSGNTIYF	TGTGCCAGCAGCTCGGACGGAACAACCTCTGGAAACACCATATATTTT
TRBJ2-7	TRBV28	TRBD1	-	CASTWGQTYEQYF	TGTGCCAGCACTTGGGGACAGACTTACGAGCAGTACTTC
TRBJ2-2	TRBV4-1	-	few	CASSQGGLSGELFF	TGCGCCAGCAGCCAAGGGGGACTTTCCGGGGAGCTGTTTTTT
TRBJ2-5	TRBV21-1	-	-	CASSTIGDGQETQYF	TGTGCCAGCAGCACGATAGGGGACGGCCAAGAGACCCAGTACTTC
TRBJ1-5	TRBV6-1	-	-	CASSGQRKQPQHF	TGTGCCAGCAGCGGACAGCGTAAACAGCCCCAGCATTTT
TRBJ2-3	TRBV2	-	-	CASRVRGTDTQYF	TGTGCCAGCAGGGTCAGGGGCACAGATACGCAGTATTTT
TRBJ1-2	TRBV28	TRBD1	-	CASSLEGGTGGWRYGYTF	TGTGCCAGCAGCCTTGAGGGGGGGACAGGGGGCTGGCGGTATGGCTACACCTTC
TRBJ1-2	TRBV4-1	-	few	CASSHPMGAYGYTF	TGCGCCAGCAGTCACCCTATGGGGGCTTATGGCTACACCTTC
TRBJ1-2	TRBV6-5	-	once	CASSGQGFYGYTF	TGTGCCAGCAGTGGTCAGGGATTCTATGGCTACACCTTC
TRBJ2-5	TRBV27	TRBD2	-	CASRGLAGLYQETQYF	TGTGCCAGCAGAGGACTAGCGGGATTGTACCAAGAGACCCAGTACTTC
TRBJ2-7	TRBV28	-	once	CASRQEGLYSYEQYF	TGTGCCAGCAGACAGGAAGGACTCTACTCCTACGAGCAGTACTTC
TRBJ1-1	TRBV5-1	-	few	CASSLYPQDGNTEAFF	TGCGCCAGCAGCTTGTACCCCCAGGACGGGAACACTGAAGCTTTCTTT
TRBJ2-1	TRBV27	-	-	CASSQYNEQFF	TGTGCCAGCAGTCAGTACAATGAGCAGTTCTTC
TRBJ1-2	TRBV20-1	-	-	CSAPDGYGYTF	TGCAGTGCTCCCGACGGCTATGGCTACACCTTC
TRBJ2-2	TRBV11-3	-	-	CASSPRGSVFGTGELFF	TGTGCCAGCAGCCCTAGAGGTTCGGTTTTCGGCACCGGGGAGCTGTTTTTT
TRBJ2-7	TRBV27	-	-	CASSVTGFPSYEQYF	TGTGCCAGCAGTGTGACAGGCTTCCCTTCCTACGAGCAGTACTTC
TRBJ2-2	TRBV5-4	-	-	CASSFRGTGELFF	TGTGCCAGCAGCTTCAGGGGCACCGGGGAGCTGTTTTTT
TRBJ2-7	TRBV11-2	TRBD1	-	CASSLWTGTSYEQYF	TGTGCCAGCAGCTTATGGACAGGGACATCCTACGAGCAGTACTTC
TRBJ2-1	TRBV25-1	-	-	CASKEGQLLFF	TGTGCCAGCAAAGAAGGCCAGTTGTTGTTCTTC
TRBJ2-7	TRBV13	TRBD2	-	CASSSGTSRYEQYF	TGTGCCAGCAGTTCCGGGACTAGTCGCTACGAGCAGTACTTC
TRBJ2-5	TRBV4-1	-	-	CASSQSDLGKTQYF	TGCGCCAGCAGCCAATCGGACCTGGGGAAGACCCAGTACTTC
TRBJ2-4	TRBV11-2	-	once	CASSPSGGDIQYF	TGTGCCAGCAGCCCTAGTGGAGGAGACATTCAGTACTTC